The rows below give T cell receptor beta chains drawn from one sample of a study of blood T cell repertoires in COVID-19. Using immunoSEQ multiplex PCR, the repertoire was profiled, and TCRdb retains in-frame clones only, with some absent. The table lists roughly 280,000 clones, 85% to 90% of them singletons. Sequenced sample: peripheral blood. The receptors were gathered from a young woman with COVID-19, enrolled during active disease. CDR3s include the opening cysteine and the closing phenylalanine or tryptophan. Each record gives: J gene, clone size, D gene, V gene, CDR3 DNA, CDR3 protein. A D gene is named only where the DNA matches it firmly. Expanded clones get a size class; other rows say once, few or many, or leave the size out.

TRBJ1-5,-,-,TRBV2,TGTGCCAGCAGTGAAGGGGCAGGGACATTGGCCCAGCATTTT,CASSEGAGTLAQHF
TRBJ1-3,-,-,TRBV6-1,TGTGCCAGCAGTGAAGTGGTCAGCTCTGGAAACACCATATATTTT,CASSEVVSSGNTIYF
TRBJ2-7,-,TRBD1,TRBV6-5,TGTGCCAGCATAGACAGGGGTCACGAGCAGTACTTC,CASIDRGHEQYF
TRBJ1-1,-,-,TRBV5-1,TGCGCCAGCAGCTTGCTTCCAGGTTCCATGAACACTGAAGCTTTCTTT,CASSLLPGSMNTEAFF
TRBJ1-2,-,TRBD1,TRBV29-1,TGCAGCGTGGTTGGACAGGGATCAAGTGGCTACACCTTC,CSVVGQGSSGYTF
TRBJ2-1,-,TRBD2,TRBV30,TGTGCCTGGAGCAGCGGGGGCGAGCAGTTCTTC,CAWSSGGEQFF
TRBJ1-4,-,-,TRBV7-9,TGTGCCAGCAGCTTAGGCGGGGGAAAACTGTTTTTT,CASSLGGGKLFF
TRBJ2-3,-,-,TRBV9,TGTGCCAGCAGCGTATCAGGACTATCCCTGGGCACAGATACGCAGTATTTT,CASSVSGLSLGTDTQYF
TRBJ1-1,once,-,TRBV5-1,TGCGCCAGCAGCTTGGTTCAGGGGAACACTGAAGCTTTCTTT,CASSLVQGNTEAFF
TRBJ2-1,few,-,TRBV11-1,TGTGCCAGCAGCTTAGCGTGGCAGGGGAATGAGCAGTTCTTC,CASSLAWQGNEQFF
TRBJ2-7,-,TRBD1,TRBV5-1,TGCGCCAGCAGCTTCCTTCCGACAGGGGGCCTGAGGGAGCAGTACTTC,CASSFLPTGGLREQYF
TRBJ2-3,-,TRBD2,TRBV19,TGTGCCAGTAGTATAGAATACGGCGGGAGGGCCTTAGATACGCAGTATTTT,CASSIEYGGRALDTQYF
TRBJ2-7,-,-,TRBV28,TGTGCCAGCAGTCCGTTGCGGGAGCAGTACTTC,CASSPLREQYF
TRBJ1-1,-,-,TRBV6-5,TGTGCCAGCAAGCCCAGGGAAGCCACTGAAGCTTTCTTT,CASKPREATEAFF
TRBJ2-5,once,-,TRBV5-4,TGTGCCAGCAGCCTTAGACTAGGGGAAGAGACCCAGTACTTC,CASSLRLGEETQYF
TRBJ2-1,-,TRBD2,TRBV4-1,TGCGCCAGCAGCTTCTCAGGAAGGGAGGGGCAGTTCTTC,CASSFSGREGQFF
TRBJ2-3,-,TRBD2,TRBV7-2,TGTGCCAGCAGCTTAGGGCTAGCGGGAGGAATGAAGGATACGCAGTATTTT,CASSLGLAGGMKDTQYF
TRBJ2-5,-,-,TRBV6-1,TGTGCCAGCAGTGAAGCGCTTCAGGCTCGAGAGACCCAGTACTTC,CASSEALQARETQYF
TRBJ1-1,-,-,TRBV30,TGTGCCTGGATTCCACTTTCAGGGGCTGCGGGCACTGAAGCTTTCTTT,CAWIPLSGAAGTEAFF
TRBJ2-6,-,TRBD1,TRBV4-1,TGCGCCAGCAGCCAAGACGAACAGGGGGCCTCTGGGGCCAACGTCCTGACTTTC,CASSQDEQGASGANVLTF
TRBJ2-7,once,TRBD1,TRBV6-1,TGTGCCAGCAGTGACCTGACAGGGGCGTACGAGCAGTACTTC,CASSDLTGAYEQYF
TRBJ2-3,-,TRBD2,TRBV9,TGTGCCAGCAGCTCTGGGACTAGCGGGGACCTGGGGGATACGCAGTATTTT,CASSSGTSGDLGDTQYF
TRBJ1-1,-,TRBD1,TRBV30,TGTGCCTGGAGGAACACAGGGGGCACTGAAGCTTTCTTT,CAWRNTGGTEAFF
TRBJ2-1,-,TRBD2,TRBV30,TGTGCCTGGAAACTAGCGGGAGGGTACAATGAGCAGTTCTTC,CAWKLAGGYNEQFF
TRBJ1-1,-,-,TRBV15,TGTGCCACCAGCAGAGATCGGGGGGTTTTCACTGAAGCTTTCTTT,CATSRDRGVFTEAFF
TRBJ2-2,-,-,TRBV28,TGTGCCAGCAGTTTGCCCCGTACAGGAGTACGGAACGGGGAGCTGTTTTTT,CASSLPRTGVRNGELFF
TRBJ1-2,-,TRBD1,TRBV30,TGTGCCTGGCGTACAGGGGGGAGCTATGGCTACACCTTC,CAWRTGGSYGYTF
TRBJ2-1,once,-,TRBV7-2,TGTGCCAGCAGCTCGAGACAGCTCAATGAGCAGTTCTTC,CASSSRQLNEQFF
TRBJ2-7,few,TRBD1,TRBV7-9,TGTGCCAGCAGCAAGACAGGGGGGGACTACGAGCAGTACTTC,CASSKTGGDYEQYF
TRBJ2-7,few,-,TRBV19,TGTGCCAGTAGTCTTACAGACAGCCTCCCCCCCTACGAGCAGTACTTC,CASSLTDSLPPYEQYF
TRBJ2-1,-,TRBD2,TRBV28,TGTGCCAGCAAACTAGCGGGAGAGGAAGAGCAGTTCTTC,CASKLAGEEEQFF
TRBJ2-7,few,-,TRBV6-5,TGTGCCAGCAGTAGAACAGGGTCCTACGAGCAGTACTTC,CASSRTGSYEQYF
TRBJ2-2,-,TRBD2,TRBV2,TGTGCCAGCAGGGGGGGACTAGCCAGAACCGGGGAGCTGTTTTTT,CASRGGLARTGELFF
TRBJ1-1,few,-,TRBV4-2,TGTGCCAGCAGCCAAGGTTCACGTAGTAACACTGAAGCTTTCTTT,CASSQGSRSNTEAFF
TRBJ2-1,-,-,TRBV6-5,TGTGCCAGCAGTTACGAACAAAATTACAATGAGCAGTTCTTC,CASSYEQNYNEQFF
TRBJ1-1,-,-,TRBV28,TGTGCCAGCACCCTTTCCCCCCAGGGGAACACTGAAGCTTTCTTT,CASTLSPQGNTEAFF
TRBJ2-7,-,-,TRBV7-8,TGTGCCAGCAGCTTACCCAGGGCTCCCTACGAGCAGTACTTC,CASSLPRAPYEQYF
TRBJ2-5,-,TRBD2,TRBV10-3,TGTGCCATCAAAAGCGGGGGCAACCAAGAGACCCAGTACTTC,CAIKSGGNQETQYF
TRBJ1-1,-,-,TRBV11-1,TGTGCCAGCAGCTTGGGAGTCCAAAGGGGGACTGAAGCTTTCTTT,CASSLGVQRGTEAFF
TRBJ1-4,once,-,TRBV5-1,TGCGCCAGCAGCTTGCCGACGGGAAATGAAAAACTGTTTTTT,CASSLPTGNEKLFF
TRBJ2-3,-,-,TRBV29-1,TGCAGCGTCGACACACAGGCAGATACGCAGTATTTT,CSVDTQADTQYF
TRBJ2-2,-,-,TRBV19,TGTGCCAGTCGGGGCACCGGGGAGCTGTTTTTT,CASRGTGELFF
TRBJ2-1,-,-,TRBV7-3,TGTGCCAGCAGCTTGGGTCGGGTAGCTTACAATGAGCAGTTCTTC,CASSLGRVAYNEQFF
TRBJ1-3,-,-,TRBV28,TGTGCCAGCAGTTCCAAGCGCACAGGGACAAACACCATATATTTT,CASSSKRTGTNTIYF
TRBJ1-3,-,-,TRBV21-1,TGTGCCAGCAGCAACTCGGCAGGCTCTGGAAACACCATATATTTT,CASSNSAGSGNTIYF
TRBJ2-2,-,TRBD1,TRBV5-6,TGTGCCAGCAGCCGGGACAGGGCCGGGGAGCTGTTTTTT,CASSRDRAGELFF
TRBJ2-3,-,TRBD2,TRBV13,TGTGCCAGCAGCCCATCGACTAGCGGGAGGGCGATCACAGATACGCAGTATTTT,CASSPSTSGRAITDTQYF
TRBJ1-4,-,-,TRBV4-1,TGCGCCAGCAGCCAGGGGGGGGTGGGCAATGAAAAACTGTTTTTT,CASSQGGVGNEKLFF
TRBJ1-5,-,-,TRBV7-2,TGTGCCAGCAGCTTAGCGTCCAGTACCCAGCATTTT,CASSLASSTQHF
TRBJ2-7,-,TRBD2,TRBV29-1,TGCAGCGTCGAGGAGATAGCGGGGACGAAAGAGCAGTACTTC,CSVEEIAGTKEQYF
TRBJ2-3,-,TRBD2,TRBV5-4,TGTGCCAGCAGCTTGGAAGCTAGCGGAGATACGCAGTATTTT,CASSLEASGDTQYF
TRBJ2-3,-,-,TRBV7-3,TGTGCCAGCAGCCTCCAGTCGGGGATCACAGATACGCAGTATTTT,CASSLQSGITDTQYF
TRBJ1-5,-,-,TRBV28,TGTGCCAGCAGTTGGACAGCCTCAAATCAGCCCCAGCATTTT,CASSWTASNQPQHF
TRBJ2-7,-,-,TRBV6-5,TGTGCCAGCAGACACCTCTACGAGCAGTACTTC,CASRHLYEQYF
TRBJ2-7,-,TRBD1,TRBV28,TGTGCCAGCAGTTCCCAAGGATCGGGACAGGGCCTCGAGCAGTACTTC,CASSSQGSGQGLEQYF